Listed below are T cell receptor beta chains from one sample, sequenced in a study of cytomegalovirus exposure and HLA in healthy donors. The method was immunoSEQ multiplex PCR; TCRdb's version includes in-frame clones alone and lacks a portion of them. The sample has around 150,000 clones, approximately 90% seen once; the top ten hold 0.6% to 0.8%. Sequences were obtained from PBMCs. Receptors were obtained from a man aged 18 to 30 in good health and CMV-seronegative. The CDR3 runs from the conserved cysteine through the conserved F or W. A row's size may be missing; if present it is once, few, many or a size class.

V gene: TRBV9
CDR3 length: 15
clone size: .
CDR3 protein: CASSVGDSHFYGYTF

V gene: TRBV19
CDR3 length: 15
clone size: .
CDR3 protein: CASSGSGSSYNEQFF

V gene: TRBV7-9
CDR3 length: 13
clone size: .
CDR3 protein: CASSRDRANEQFF

V gene: TRBV7-9
CDR3 length: 14
clone size: .
CDR3 protein: CASSPQGGYTEAFF

V gene: TRBV9
CDR3 length: 17
clone size: .
CDR3 protein: CASSASGGQGMRETQYF

V gene: TRBV10-3
CDR3 length: 15
clone size: .
CDR3 protein: CAISKRGEPQDTQYF

V gene: TRBV6-4
CDR3 length: 17
clone size: .
CDR3 protein: CASSEVYPGPNTGELFF

V gene: TRBV19
CDR3 length: 13
clone size: .
CDR3 protein: CASMGNGGYGYTF

V gene: TRBV5-6
CDR3 length: 17
clone size: .
CDR3 protein: CASSFYQGVPTNEKLFF

V gene: TRBV14
CDR3 length: 15
clone size: .
CDR3 protein: CASSQDTGTNSPLHF

V gene: TRBV11-3
CDR3 length: 12
clone size: .
CDR3 protein: CASRSITDTQYF

V gene: TRBV27
CDR3 length: 21
clone size: .
CDR3 protein: CASRGQGQGVASSFANYGYTF

V gene: TRBV4-1
CDR3 length: 16
clone size: .
CDR3 protein: CASSQGTTGWGYEQYF

V gene: TRBV5-1
CDR3 length: 14
clone size: .
CDR3 protein: CASSLGDSSYEQYF

V gene: TRBV19
CDR3 length: 13
clone size: .
CDR3 protein: CASRDRAGETQYF

V gene: TRBV5-1
CDR3 length: 13
clone size: .
CDR3 protein: CASALIQGDTQYF

V gene: TRBV6-5
CDR3 length: 14
clone size: .
CDR3 protein: CASSYSSSHYEQYF

V gene: TRBV7-9
CDR3 length: 13
clone size: .
CDR3 protein: CASSLAEGVGYTF

V gene: TRBV6-5
CDR3 length: 14
clone size: .
CDR3 protein: CASSMGTGAYEQYF

V gene: TRBV30
CDR3 length: 16
clone size: .
CDR3 protein: CAWNRGGVRRHDEQYF

V gene: TRBV11-2
CDR3 length: 15
clone size: .
CDR3 protein: CASTWAPSSGNTIYF

V gene: TRBV7-2
CDR3 length: 16
clone size: .
CDR3 protein: CASSLVASGGQETQYF

V gene: TRBV19
CDR3 length: 14
clone size: .
CDR3 protein: CASRSGGSYNEQFF

V gene: TRBV10-2
CDR3 length: 14
clone size: once
CDR3 protein: CASSETARNTEAFF

V gene: TRBV5-1
CDR3 length: 15
clone size: .
CDR3 protein: CASSTGQGTGNTIYF

V gene: TRBV6-5
CDR3 length: 15
clone size: .
CDR3 protein: CASSYSDLLRGELFF

V gene: TRBV19
CDR3 length: 14
clone size: .
CDR3 protein: CASSIGQGAYEQYF

V gene: TRBV6-1
CDR3 length: 14
clone size: few
CDR3 protein: CASRSGTDSSGYTF

V gene: TRBV27
CDR3 length: 12
clone size: .
CDR3 protein: CASRRSGTEQFF

V gene: TRBV6-1
CDR3 length: 14
clone size: .
CDR3 protein: CASSLQGDYNEQFF

V gene: TRBV27
CDR3 length: 14
clone size: .
CDR3 protein: CASSPGQLIYGYTF

V gene: TRBV10-1
CDR3 length: 18
clone size: .
CDR3 protein: CASSESTNQGADSYEQYF

V gene: TRBV15
CDR3 length: 17
clone size: .
CDR3 protein: CATSPRRTSGTTDTQYF

V gene: TRBV7-9
CDR3 length: 12
clone size: .
CDR3 protein: CASSVGGQPQHF

V gene: TRBV19
CDR3 length: 13
clone size: .
CDR3 protein: CASSDGLTYEQYF

V gene: TRBV6-1
CDR3 length: 15
clone size: .
CDR3 protein: CASSEVRERDTEAFF

V gene: TRBV15
CDR3 length: 16
clone size: .
CDR3 protein: CATKRLGPGGNSPLHF

V gene: TRBV2
CDR3 length: 13
clone size: .
CDR3 protein: CASRGQDYNEQFF

V gene: TRBV7-9
CDR3 length: 14
clone size: .
CDR3 protein: CASSSPGGSYEQYF

V gene: TRBV7-9
CDR3 length: 15
clone size: .
CDR3 protein: CASSLPLDFTGEQYF

V gene: TRBV13
CDR3 length: 16
clone size: .
CDR3 protein: CASSLGLAGAGNEQYF

V gene: TRBV5-4
CDR3 length: 13
clone size: .
CDR3 protein: CASSLEGVGGYTF

V gene: TRBV4-1
CDR3 length: 16
clone size: .
CDR3 protein: CASSQGVGGSYNEQFF

V gene: TRBV6-5
CDR3 length: 15
clone size: .
CDR3 protein: CASSYSRQGIGELFF

V gene: TRBV6-1
CDR3 length: 15
clone size: .
CDR3 protein: CASDRTGGQYNEQFF

V gene: TRBV6-1
CDR3 length: 13
clone size: .
CDR3 protein: CASHLAGVETQYF

V gene: TRBV6-6
CDR3 length: 16
clone size: .
CDR3 protein: CASSTGDRGSNQPQHF

V gene: TRBV29-1
CDR3 length: 13
clone size: .
CDR3 protein: CSVDGRAADTQYF

V gene: TRBV30
CDR3 length: 11
clone size: .
CDR3 protein: CVGGGRTEAFF

V gene: TRBV30
CDR3 length: 18
clone size: once
CDR3 protein: CAWKERTGVLSGANVLTF

V gene: TRBV5-4
CDR3 length: 15
clone size: .
CDR3 protein: CASSLDGGGVKTQYF

V gene: TRBV5-3
CDR3 length: 14
clone size: .
CDR3 protein: CARSFWRGYNEQFF

V gene: TRBV7-9
CDR3 length: 14
clone size: .
CDR3 protein: CATADRGQRYEQYF

V gene: TRBV27
CDR3 length: 15
clone size: .
CDR3 protein: CASRSQGANTGELFF